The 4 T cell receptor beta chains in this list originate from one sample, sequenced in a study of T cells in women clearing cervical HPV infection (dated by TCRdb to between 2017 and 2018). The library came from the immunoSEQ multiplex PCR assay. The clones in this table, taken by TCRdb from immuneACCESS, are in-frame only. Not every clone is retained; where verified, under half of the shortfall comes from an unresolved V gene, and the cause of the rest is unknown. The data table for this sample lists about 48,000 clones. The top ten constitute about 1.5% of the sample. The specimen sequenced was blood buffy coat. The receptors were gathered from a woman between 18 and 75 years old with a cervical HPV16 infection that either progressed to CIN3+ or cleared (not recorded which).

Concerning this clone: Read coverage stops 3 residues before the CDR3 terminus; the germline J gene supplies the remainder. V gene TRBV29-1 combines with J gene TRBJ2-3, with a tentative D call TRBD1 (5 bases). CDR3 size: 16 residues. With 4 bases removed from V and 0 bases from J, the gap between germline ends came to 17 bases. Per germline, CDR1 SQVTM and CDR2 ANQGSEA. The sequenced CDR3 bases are TGCAGCGTTGTGGGGCTACCCCGTATTAGCACAGATACG. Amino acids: CSVVGLPRISTDT. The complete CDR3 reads CSVVGLPRISTDTQYF.

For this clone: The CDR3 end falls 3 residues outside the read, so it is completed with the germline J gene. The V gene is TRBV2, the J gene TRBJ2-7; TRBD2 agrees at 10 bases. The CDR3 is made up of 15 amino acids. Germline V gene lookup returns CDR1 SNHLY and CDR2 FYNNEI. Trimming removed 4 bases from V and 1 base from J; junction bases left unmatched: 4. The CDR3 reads CASSARTSGSYEQYF. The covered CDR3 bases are TGTGCCAGCAGTGCTAGGACTAGCGGTTCCTACGAG.

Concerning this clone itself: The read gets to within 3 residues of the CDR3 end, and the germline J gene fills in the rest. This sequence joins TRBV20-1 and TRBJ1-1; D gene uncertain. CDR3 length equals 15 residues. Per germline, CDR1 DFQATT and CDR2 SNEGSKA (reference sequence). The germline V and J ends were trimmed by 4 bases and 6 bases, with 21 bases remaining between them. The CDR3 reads CSAIRNRADGAEAFF. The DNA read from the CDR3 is TGCAGTGCTATTCGAAACCGGGCCGACGGGGCTGAA.

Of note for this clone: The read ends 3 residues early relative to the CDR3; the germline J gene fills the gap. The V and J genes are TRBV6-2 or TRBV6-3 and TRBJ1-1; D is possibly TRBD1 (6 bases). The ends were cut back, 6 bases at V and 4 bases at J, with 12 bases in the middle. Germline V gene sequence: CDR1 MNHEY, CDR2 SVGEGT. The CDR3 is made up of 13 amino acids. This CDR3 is CASSRSQGTEAFF. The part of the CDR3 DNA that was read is TGTGCCAGCAGCCGATCACAGGGCACTGAA.